This TCR beta chain was retrieved from a study of memory CD4+ T cells and cytomegalovirus serostatus. Study in general: Donors were healthy Belgian adults, 8 to 10 CMV seropositive and 24 seronegative.

Profiling relied on immunoSEQ multiplex PCR, and the TCRdb table lists in-frame clones only, not all of them. The data hold approximately 40,000 clones, with approximately 82% observed a single time. General study findings and limits: Repertoires predicted CMV serostatus with median bootstrapped AUC of about 0.96.

Points on this clone: The target antigen is unknown.

Single viable CD3+CD4+CD8-CD45RO+ cells were sorted as the memory CD4+ T cells. Serostatus was set by detecting CMV pp150, pp28, p38, p52 IgG. The CDR3 loop spans 13 amino acids. V was clipped by 3 bases and J by 4 bases, with 10 bases between them. Germline V lookup: CDR1 SGHRS, CDR2 YFSETQ. The V and J genes are TRBV5-1 and TRBJ2-5, with D unclear. Sequenced input: memory CD4+ T cells from blood. The receptor comes from an adult in good health and CMV-seronegative. CDR3 sequence (DNA): TGCGCCAGCAGCTCTCTGGACGGAGAGACCCAGTACTTC. Residues: CASSSLDGETQYF. The complete variable domain, with remaining parts taken from reference TRBV5-1 and TRBJ2-5, reads KAGVTQTPRYLIKTRGQQVTLSCSPISGHRSVSWYQQTPGQGLQFLFEYFSETQRNKGNFPGRFSGRQFSNSRSEMNVSTLELGDSALYLCASSSLDGETQYFGPGTRLLVL.